This T cell receptor (beta chain) was captured in a study of CD8+CD57+ T cells in acquired aplastic anemia. Study-level background: Mean read depth for CD4+ cells from healthy donors was around 11 million. Overall study findings and caveats: CD8+ Simpson's diversity did not differ significantly between patients and controls. Patients and controls shared just under 30 CD8+ CDR3 sequences, highly expressed in patients.

This CDR3 contains 14 residues. With 1 base removed from V and 6 bases from J, the gap between germline ends came to 10 bases. Germline values: CDR1 PRHDT, CDR2 FYEKMQ (reference sequence). This clonotype was observed a few times. Its antigen is not known. The TCR beta profiling, which covered VDJ combination and CDR3 sequence, was carried out using genomic DNA as the template. MiXCR, run by TCRdb on the reads, gives a single entry per CDR3 protein. The sample lists 65,000 or so distinct CDR3 sequences, under 55% occurring once. The sample comprised sorted CD4+, CD8+, or CD8+CD57+ T cells (not recorded which) from PBMCs. The receptor's source is a human donor in good health, serving as a control. The V gene is TRBV13, the J gene TRBJ2-1; D gene ambiguous. This chain's CDR3 is CASSLVAWGNEQFF. The CDR3 DNA reads as TGTGCCAGCAGCTTAGTGGCCTGGGGCAATGAGCAGTTCTTC.